This TCR beta chain is from a study of blood T cells in healthy people across ages. Looked up from germline, CDR1 is KGHDR and CDR2 is SFDVKD. V lost 5 bases and J lost 5, with 14 bases in between. The CDR3 is 14 amino acids. PCR was performed a second time for about 6 to 12 cycles using a sample-barcoded 5' primer and a J-beta primer mix. Via MiXCR, TCRdb re-called the 5' RACE reads, giving one row per CDR3 protein. Here the sample spans around 800,000 distinct CDR3 sequences, approximately 24% being singletons. Separately, the same data were catalogued under a study of T cells of mothers and their children. That paper notes: cDNA synthesis used all extracted RNA, about 1.6 ug per 15 ul.

The chain is built from TRBV24-1 and TRBJ2-5; a possible D gene is TRBD2 (6 bases). The specimen sequenced was blood. The clonotype comes from a boy younger than 18 in good health. Written as DNA, the CDR3 is TGTGCCACCAGTGGCCCCGGGGGTCGGGAGACCCAGTACTTC. Protein sequence: CATSGPGGRETQYF.